What follows are 5 T cell receptor beta chains derived from one specimen sequenced in a study of blood T cells in healthy people across ages. Using a J-beta primer mix together with a sample-barcoded 5' primer, a second PCR was run for roughly 7 to 11 cycles. TCRdb re-called the 5' RACE reads with MiXCR, one entry per CDR3 protein. The table includes approximately 780,000 distinct CDR3 sequences, about a quarter detected once. The data were also submitted as part of a second study, on T cells of mothers and their children.

The sequencing sample was made of blood. The receptors here all came from a boy between 10 and 17 years old in good health.

The genes are TRBV18 and TRBJ1-4; D uncertain. This CDR3 is built from 13 residues. The germline gives CDR1 KGHSH, CDR2 LQKENI. With 5 bases removed from V and 4 bases from J, the gap between germline ends came to 8 bases. CDR3 sequence: CASSGPFNEKLFF. For the CDR3, the DNA is TGTGCCAGCTCAGGCCCGTTTAATGAAAAACTGTTTTTT.

This clonotype has more than one count but fewer than ten. J is TRBJ1-2 and V is TRBV20-1; TRBD1 matches 8 bases. With V trimmed by 3 bases and J by 6 bases, 6 bases remained unmatched. The CDR3 totals 13 residues. CDR1 and CDR2 (germline): DFQATT, SNEGSKA (reference sequence). The CDR3 region is CSARWQGADGYTF. Written as DNA, the CDR3 is TGCAGTGCTAGGTGGCAGGGGGCGGATGGCTACACCTTC.

The chain uses TRBV3-1 and TRBJ2-5; no firm D call. From germline, CDR1 is LGHDT and CDR2 YNNKEL (reference sequence). The CDR3 has 13 residues. V gave up 0 bases and J gave up 4 bases, with 6 bases separating them. The CDR3: CASSQEFRETQYF. The CDR3 bases are TGTGCCAGCAGCCAAGAGTTTAGAGAGACCCAGTACTTC.

Only a few counts were recorded for this clonotype. This chain joins TRBV14 and TRBJ2-7; 7 bases are a match to TRBD1. The CDR3 loop spans 17 amino acids. Germline values: CDR1 SGHDN, CDR2 FVKESK. The junction had 13 bases not matched to a gene; V was cut back by 5 bases and J by 0 bases. The CDR3 loop is CASSTQRQGTNSYEQYF. The CDR3 nucleotides read TGTGCCAGCAGCACACAGCGACAGGGAACCAACTCCTACGAGCAGTACTTC.

This clonotype was seen only a few times. The chain couples TRBV7-2 to TRBJ2-5, with 9 bases aligning to TRBD2. V was clipped by 5 bases and J by 5 bases; unmatched bases: 6. CDR3 length equals 14 residues. Germline V gives CDR1 SGHTA, CDR2 FQGNSA. The CDR3 is CASSTTLAGETQYF. For the CDR3, the DNA is TGTGCCAGCAGCACAACTCTAGCGGGGGAGACCCAGTACTTC.